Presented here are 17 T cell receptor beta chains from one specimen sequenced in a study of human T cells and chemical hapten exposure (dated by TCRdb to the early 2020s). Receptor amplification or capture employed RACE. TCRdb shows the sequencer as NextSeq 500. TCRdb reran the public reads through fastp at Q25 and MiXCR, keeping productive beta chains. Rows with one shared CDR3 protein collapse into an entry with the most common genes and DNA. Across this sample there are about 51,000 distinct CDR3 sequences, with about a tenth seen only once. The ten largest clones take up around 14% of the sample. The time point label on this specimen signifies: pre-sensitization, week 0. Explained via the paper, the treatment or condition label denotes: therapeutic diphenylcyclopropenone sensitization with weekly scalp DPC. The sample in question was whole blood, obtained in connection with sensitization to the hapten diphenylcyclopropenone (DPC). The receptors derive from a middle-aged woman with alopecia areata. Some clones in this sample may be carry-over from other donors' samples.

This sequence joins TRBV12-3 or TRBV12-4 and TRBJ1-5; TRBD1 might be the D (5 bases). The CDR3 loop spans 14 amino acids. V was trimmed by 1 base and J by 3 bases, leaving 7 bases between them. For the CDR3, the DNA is TGTGCCAGCAGTTTAGGCAGGGACAATCAGCCCCAGCATTTT. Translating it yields CASSLGRDNQPQHF.

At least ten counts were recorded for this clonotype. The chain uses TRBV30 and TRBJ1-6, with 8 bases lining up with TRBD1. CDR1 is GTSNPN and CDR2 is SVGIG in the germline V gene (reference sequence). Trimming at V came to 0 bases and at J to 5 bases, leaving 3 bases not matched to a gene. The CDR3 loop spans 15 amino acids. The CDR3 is CAWSVTGVNNSPLHF. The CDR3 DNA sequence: TGTGCCTGGAGTGTGACAGGGGTGAATAATTCACCCCTCCACTTT.

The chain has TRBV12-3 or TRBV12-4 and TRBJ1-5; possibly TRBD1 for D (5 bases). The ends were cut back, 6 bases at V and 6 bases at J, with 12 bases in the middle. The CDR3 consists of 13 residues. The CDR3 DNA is TGTGCCAGCAGCCTCGGGGCGGCTCAGCCCCAGCATTTT. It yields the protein CASSLGAAQPQHF.

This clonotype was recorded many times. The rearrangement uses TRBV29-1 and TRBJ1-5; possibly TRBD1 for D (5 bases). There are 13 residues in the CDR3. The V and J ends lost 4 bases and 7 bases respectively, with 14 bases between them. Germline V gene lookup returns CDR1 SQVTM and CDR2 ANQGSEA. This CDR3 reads CSVGGLGDQPQHF. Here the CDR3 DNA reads TGCAGCGTTGGAGGCCTAGGGGACCAGCCCCAGCATTTT.

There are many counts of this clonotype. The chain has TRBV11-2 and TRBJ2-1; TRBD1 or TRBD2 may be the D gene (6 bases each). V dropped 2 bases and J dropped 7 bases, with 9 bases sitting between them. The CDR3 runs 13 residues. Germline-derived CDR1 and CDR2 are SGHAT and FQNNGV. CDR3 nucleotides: TGTGCCAGCAGCTTAACAGGGAGGAATGAGCAGTTCTTC. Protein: CASSLTGRNEQFF.

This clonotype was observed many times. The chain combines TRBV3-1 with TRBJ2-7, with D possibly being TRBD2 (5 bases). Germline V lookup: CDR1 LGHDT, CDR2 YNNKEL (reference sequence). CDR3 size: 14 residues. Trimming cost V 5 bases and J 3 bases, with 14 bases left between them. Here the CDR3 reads CASSEGSRNYEQYF. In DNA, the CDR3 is TGTGCCAGCAGCGAGGGATCGCGCAACTACGAGCAGTACTTC.

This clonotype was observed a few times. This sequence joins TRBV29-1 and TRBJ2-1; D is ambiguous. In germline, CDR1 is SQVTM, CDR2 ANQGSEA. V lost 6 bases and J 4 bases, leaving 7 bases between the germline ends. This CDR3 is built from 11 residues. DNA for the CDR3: TGCAGCGTGGCGAGATACAATGAGCAGTTCTTC. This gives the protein CSVARYNEQFF.

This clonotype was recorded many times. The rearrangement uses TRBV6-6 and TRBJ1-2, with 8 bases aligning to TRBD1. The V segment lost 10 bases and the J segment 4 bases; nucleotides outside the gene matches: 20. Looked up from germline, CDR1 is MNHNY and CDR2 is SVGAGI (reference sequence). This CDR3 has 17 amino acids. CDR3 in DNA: TGTGCCAAGGTTTCCCATATTGACAGGGGTCATAGCTATGGCTACACCTTC. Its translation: CAKVSHIDRGHSYGYTF.

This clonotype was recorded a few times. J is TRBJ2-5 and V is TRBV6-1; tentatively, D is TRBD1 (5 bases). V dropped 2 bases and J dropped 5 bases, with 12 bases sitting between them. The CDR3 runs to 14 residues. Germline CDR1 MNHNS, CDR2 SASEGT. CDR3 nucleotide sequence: TGTGCCAGCAGTGAACTTCAGGGTTCCGAGACCCAGTACTTC. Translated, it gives CASSELQGSETQYF.

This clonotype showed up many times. CDR3 residues: CASNPLQGDLRSYTF. The CDR3 nucleotides are TGTGCCAGCAACCCCCTGCAGGGGGACTTAAGGAGCTACACCTTC. This chain links TRBV6-1 with TRBJ1-2; TRBD1 matches 7 bases. The germline gives CDR1 MNHNS, CDR2 SASEGT. The CDR3 length is 15 residues. V trimming: 7 bases; J trimming: 9 bases; junction bases outside the gene matches: 17.

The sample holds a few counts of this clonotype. This CDR3 reads CASSLPGKGNTEAFF. The CDR3 DNA reads as TGTGCCAGCAGTTTACCGGGAAAGGGGAACACTGAAGCTTTCTTT. The chain uses TRBV28 and TRBJ1-1; D is unclear. V shed 2 bases and J shed 1 base, with 11 bases lying between them. Germline V gives CDR1 MDHEN, CDR2 SYDVKM. The CDR3 length is 15 residues.

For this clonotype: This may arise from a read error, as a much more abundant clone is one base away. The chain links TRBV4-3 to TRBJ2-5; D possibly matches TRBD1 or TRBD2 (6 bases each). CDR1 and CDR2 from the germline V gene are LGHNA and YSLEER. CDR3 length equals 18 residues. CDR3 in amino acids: CANSQSTWGAGSLETQYF. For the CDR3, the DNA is TGCGCCAACAGCCAGTCAACTTGGGGGGCAGGGAGTCTAGAGACCCAGTACTTC.

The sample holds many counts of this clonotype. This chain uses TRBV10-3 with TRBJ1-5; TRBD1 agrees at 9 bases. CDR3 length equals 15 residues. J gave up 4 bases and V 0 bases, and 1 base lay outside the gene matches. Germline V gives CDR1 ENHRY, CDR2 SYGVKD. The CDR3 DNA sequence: TGTGCCATCAGTGAGTCCGGACAGGGGAATCAGCCCCAGCATTTT. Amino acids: CAISESGQGNQPQHF.

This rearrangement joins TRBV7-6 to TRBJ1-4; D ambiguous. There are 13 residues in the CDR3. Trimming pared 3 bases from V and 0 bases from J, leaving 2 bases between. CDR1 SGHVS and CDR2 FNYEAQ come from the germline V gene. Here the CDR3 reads CASSLSTNEKLFF. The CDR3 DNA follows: TGTGCCAGCAGCTTGTCAACTAATGAAAAACTGTTTTTT.

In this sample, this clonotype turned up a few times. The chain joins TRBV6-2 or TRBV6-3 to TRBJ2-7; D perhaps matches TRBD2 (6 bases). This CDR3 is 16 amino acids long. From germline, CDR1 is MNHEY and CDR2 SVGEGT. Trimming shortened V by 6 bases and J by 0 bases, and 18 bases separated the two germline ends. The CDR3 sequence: CASSPPPWRDSYEQYF. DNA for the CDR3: TGTGCCAGCAGCCCCCCTCCCTGGCGGGACTCCTACGAGCAGTACTTC.

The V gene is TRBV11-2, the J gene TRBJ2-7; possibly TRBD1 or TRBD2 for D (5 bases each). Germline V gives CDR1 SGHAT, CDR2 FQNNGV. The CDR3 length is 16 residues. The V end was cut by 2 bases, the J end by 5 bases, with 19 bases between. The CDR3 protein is CASSLNRGAGSHEQYF. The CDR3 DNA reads TGTGCCAGCAGCTTAAATAGAGGGGCAGGGTCCCACGAGCAGTACTTC.

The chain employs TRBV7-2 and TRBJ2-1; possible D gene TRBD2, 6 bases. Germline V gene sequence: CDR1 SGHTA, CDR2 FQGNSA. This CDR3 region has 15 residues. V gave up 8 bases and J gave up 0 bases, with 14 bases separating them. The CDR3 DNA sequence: TGTGCCAGCTTGCTGGCGGGGAGCTCCTACAATGAGCAGTTCTTC. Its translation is CASLLAGSSYNEQFF.